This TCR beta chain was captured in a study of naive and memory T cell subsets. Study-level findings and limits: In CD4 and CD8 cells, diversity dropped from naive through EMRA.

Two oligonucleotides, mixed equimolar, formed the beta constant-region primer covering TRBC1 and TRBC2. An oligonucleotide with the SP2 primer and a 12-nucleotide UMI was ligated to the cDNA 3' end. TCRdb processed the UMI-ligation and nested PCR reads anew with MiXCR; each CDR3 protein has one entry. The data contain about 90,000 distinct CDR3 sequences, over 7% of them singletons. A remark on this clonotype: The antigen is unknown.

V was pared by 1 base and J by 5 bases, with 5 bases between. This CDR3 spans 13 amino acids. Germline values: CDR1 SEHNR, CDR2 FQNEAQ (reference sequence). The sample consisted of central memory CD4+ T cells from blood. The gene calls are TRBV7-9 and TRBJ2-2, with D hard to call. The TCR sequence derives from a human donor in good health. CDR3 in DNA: TGTGCCAGCAGCTTAGATAAAACCGGGGAGCTGTTTTTT. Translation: CASSLDKTGELFF.